This paragraph covers one T cell receptor beta chain sequence. Donors each contributed one blood sample measuring 2 to 2.5 ml. These data originate in a study of monozygotic twins with inflammatory bowel disease. The CDR3 is 13 amino acids. CDR1 is SGHRS and CDR2 is YFSETQ in the germline V gene. Template switching was used to attach UMIs, which incorporated a 6-nucleotide sample barcode. Reprocessing the 5' RACE reads, TCRdb reports a single entry for every CDR3 protein and omits DNA. This sample's table reports about 380,000 distinct CDR3 sequences. The chain links TRBV5-1 to TRBJ1-1. Sequences were obtained from blood. This TCR came from a human donor with ulcerative colitis or Crohn's disease, or a healthy co-twin of an affected twin (not recorded which). The CDR3 here is CASSLNQNTEAFF.